This T cell receptor (beta chain) was profiled in a study of blood T cell repertoires in COVID-19. About the study: Samples came from the United States, Italy and Spain, spanning acute and convalescent COVID-19.

Germline CDR1 and CDR2: LGHDT and YNNKEL (reference sequence). The CDR3 is 15 residues long. J gave up 4 bases and V 7 bases, and 8 bases lay outside the gene matches. Sequencing used immunoSEQ multiplex PCR; TCRdb keeps in-frame clones, though not all of them. This repertoire shows about 270,000 clones, approximately 88% found once; its top ten account for approximately 2%. This receptor was taken from a man aged 45-65 years with acute or convalescent COVID-19. The V gene is TRBV3-1 (or the pseudogene TRBV3-2), the J gene TRBJ2-1, with 9 bases matching TRBD2. What was sequenced was peripheral blood. The chain's CDR3 is CASTYSGGTYNEQFF. CDR3 in DNA: TGTGCCAGCACGTATAGCGGGGGCACTTACAATGAGCAGTTCTTC.